This TCR beta chain was recorded in a study of blood T cell repertoires in COVID-19. Study at large: The analysed material was cDNA or gDNA that came from T cells, B-cell-depleted T cells, or PBMCs.

In the study's own analysis: Reference gene primer amplification in the assay estimated nucleated cell counts. Repertoires were generated with immunoSEQ multiplex PCR, while TCRdb's copy carries only in-frame clones and drops some. V, J and clone size derive from that table, while D and trimming were established from the DNA sequence. Found here are about 120,000 clones, 75% to 90% of them singletons; the top ten hold just over 5.5%. V lost 1 base, J lost 2 bases, and 8 bases lay in between. The CDR3 sequence is 15 residues long. Germline CDR1 LGHDT, CDR2 YNNKEL (reference sequence). The receptor was isolated from a woman in her sixties with COVID-19, enrolled during active disease. The material sequenced was peripheral blood. This chain uses TRBV3-1 (or the pseudogene TRBV3-2) with TRBJ1-4; D might be TRBD1 (5 bases). CDR3 in amino acids: CASSQAGWTNEKLFF. DNA of the CDR3: TGTGCCAGCAGCCAAGCAGGGTGGACTAATGAAAAACTGTTTTTT.